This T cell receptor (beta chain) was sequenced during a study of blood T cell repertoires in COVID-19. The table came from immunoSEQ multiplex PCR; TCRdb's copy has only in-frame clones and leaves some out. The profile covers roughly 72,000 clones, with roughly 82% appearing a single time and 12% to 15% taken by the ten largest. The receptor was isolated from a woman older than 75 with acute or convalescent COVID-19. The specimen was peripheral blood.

CDR3 amino acids: CAWARSYNSPLHF. CDR3 nucleotide sequence: TGTGCCTGGGCCCGCTCCTATAATTCACCCCTCCACTTT. The genes are TRBV30 and TRBJ1-6; D not certain. Germline lookup yields CDR1 GTSNPN and CDR2 SVGIG (reference sequence). V shed 5 bases and J shed 0 bases, with 5 bases lying between them. The CDR3 is 13 residues long. Looking up the rest from reference TRBV30 and TRBJ1-6 gives the full variable domain: SQTIHQWPATLVQPVGSPLSLECTVEGTSNPNLYWYRQAAGRGLQLLFYSVGIGQISSEVPQNLSASRPQDRQFILSSKKLLLSDSGFYLCAWARSYNSPLHFGNGTRLTVT.